This T cell receptor beta chain was found in a study of esophageal squamous cell carcinoma under preoperative chemotherapy (dated by TCRdb to 2017 to 2018). The study in broad terms: Both tumor-infiltrating lymphocytes and peripheral blood T cells had their TCR repertoires profiled in the study. In patients with esophageal squamous cell carcinoma, the study looked at what paclitaxel-nedaplatin chemotherapy did to T-cell receptor repertoires. A handful of patients with primary esophageal squamous cell carcinoma made up the cohort. Repertoires from samples collected before paclitaxel-nedaplatin therapy were compared with repertoires from samples collected after the therapy. Here is what the overall study found, with its caveats: Paclitaxel-nedaplatin therapy caused immediate and substantial changes in clonotype frequency, and abundant clones were more likely to contract than to amplify. After chemotherapy, peripheral T cells showed a significant rise in TCR diversity, whereas tumor-infiltrating lymphocytes did not. Only a few patients with esophageal squamous cell carcinoma were analyzed, making for a small cohort. Post-treatment tumor-infiltrating lymphocytes appeared to be derived in part from peripheral T cells migrating into the tumor, rather than solely from local clonal changes.

What this sample's time point label stands for: before preoperative PTX-NDP chemotherapy. Paclitaxel-nedaplatin was administered to patients as preoperative chemotherapy before surgery. Reading from cysteine to phenylalanine, the CDR3 counts 13 amino acids. Only the CDR3 portion is preserved as DNA: 39 bases, with reading frame beginning at the first base. The germline V gene gives CDR1 as SQVTM and CDR2 as ANQGSEA. Concerning this clonotype itself: Its specific antigen is unknown. The record has no base qualities; no much larger clone is one base away.

The library relied on PCR. Data came from a HiSeq X Ten. High-throughput sequencing was used to characterize the TCR repertoires. The public reads were run again by TCRdb, first through fastp at Q25 and then through MiXCR, and only productive beta chains were kept. Rows merge per CDR3 protein into single entries with the most common DNA and genes. For this sample there are about 12,000 distinct CDR3 sequences; 54% appear just once. The ten largest account for roughly a sixth of the sample. The V and J genes are TRBV29-1 and TRBJ2-3; the D gene identity is not certain. The DNA end is more similar to TRBJ2-7, so the J call may be wrong. The receptor was isolated from a human donor with esophageal squamous cell carcinoma. The donor label of this sample is uncertain. This sample was gathered from a patient given preoperative chemotherapy. The CDR3 sequence is CSVAMSATYEQYF. DNA sequence: TGCAGCGTTGCTATGTCAGCGACCTACGAGCAGTACTTC.